These T cell receptor beta chains were read from a single sample in a study of blood T cells in healthy people across ages. Each CDR3 protein is one row after TCRdb ran MiXCR on the 5' RACE reads. The sample contains under 2,000,000 distinct CDR3 sequences, about 50% of which appear only once. Sequencing input: blood. These receptors originate from a woman in her forties in good health. Each CDR3 is given with its conserved first and last residue. D genes are given only for firm matches. For some rows the clone size is stated as once, few or many, or as a class when expanded; others skip it.

d_gene | abundance | j_gene | len | v_gene | CDR3nt | CDR3aa
TRBD2 | - | TRBJ2-1 | 13 | TRBV7-2 | TGTGCCAGCAGGTTTAGCGGGGGAGATGAGCAGTTCTTC | CASRFSGGDEQFF
TRBD1 | - | TRBJ1-2 | 14 | TRBV6-5 | TGTGCCAGCAGGGGGTCGGACAGGGTCGTTGGCTACACCTTC | CASRGSDRVVGYTF
TRBD1 | - | TRBJ1-1 | 13 | TRBV20-1 | TGCAGTGCTTTGACAGGGGCGAACACTGAAGCTTTCTTT | CSALTGANTEAFF
- | - | TRBJ2-5 | 12 | TRBV28 | TGTGCCAGCAGATCAGGACCAGAGACCCAGTACTTC | CASRSGPETQYF
- | few | TRBJ2-5 | 14 | TRBV6-2/TRBV6-3 | TGTGCCAGCAGTTCCCCTACTAGATTGGAGACCCAGTACTTC | CASSSPTRLETQYF
TRBD1 | - | TRBJ1-5 | 15 | TRBV12-3/TRBV12-4 | TGTACCAGCAGTACCCCCGGGACAGATAATCAGCCCCAGCATTTT | CTSSTPGTDNQPQHF
TRBD1 | - | TRBJ1-1 | 14 | TRBV20-1 | TGCAGTGCTAGAGGACAGGGGGCTGGGACTGAAGCTTTCTTT | CSARGQGAGTEAFF
- | few | TRBJ2-1 | 12 | TRBV3-1 | TGTGCCAGCAGCCAGCCGGGGTATGAGCAGTTCTTC | CASSQPGYEQFF
- | many | TRBJ2-7 | 10 | TRBV29-1 | TGCAGCGTTGGTGACAGCGAGCAGTACTTC | CSVGDSEQYF
TRBD2 | - | TRBJ2-5 | 18 | TRBV6-1 | TGTGCCAGCAGTGCTTTTTATTCGGGGGGGCCTTCTGCGGAGACCCAGTACTTC | CASSAFYSGGPSAETQYF
- | - | TRBJ2-7 | 15 | TRBV27 | TGTGCCAGCACCCCTGGGCTAGCCTTGGTTTACGAGCAGTACTTC | CASTPGLALVYEQYF
TRBD1 | few | TRBJ2-3 | 17 | TRBV7-2 | TGTGCCAGCAGCTTATTGATCCTTGGACAGGGTGAAGATACGCAGTATTTT | CASSLLILGQGEDTQYF
- | - | TRBJ2-5 | 14 | TRBV29-1 | TGCAGCGTTGAAGAGAGAAAGGTGATCGATGAGCAGTACTTC | CSVEERKVIDEQYF
- | few | TRBJ2-3 | 14 | TRBV28 | TGTGCCAGCAGTTTAATTGGGACCTCCGGTACGCAGTATTTT | CASSLIGTSGTQYF